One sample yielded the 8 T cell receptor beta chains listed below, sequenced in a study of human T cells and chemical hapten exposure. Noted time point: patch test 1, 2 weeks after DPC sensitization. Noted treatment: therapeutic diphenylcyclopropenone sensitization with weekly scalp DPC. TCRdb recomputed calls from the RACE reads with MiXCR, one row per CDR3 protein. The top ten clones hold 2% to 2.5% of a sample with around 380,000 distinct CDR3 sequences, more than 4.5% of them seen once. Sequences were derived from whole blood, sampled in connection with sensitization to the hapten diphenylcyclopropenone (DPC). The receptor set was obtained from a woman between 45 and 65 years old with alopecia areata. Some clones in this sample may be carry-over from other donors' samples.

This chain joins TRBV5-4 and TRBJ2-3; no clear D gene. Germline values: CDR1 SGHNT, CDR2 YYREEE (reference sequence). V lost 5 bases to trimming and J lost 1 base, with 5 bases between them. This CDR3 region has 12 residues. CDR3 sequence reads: CASRTGTDTQYF. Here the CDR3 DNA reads TGTGCCAGCAGGACGGGCACAGATACGCAGTATTTT.

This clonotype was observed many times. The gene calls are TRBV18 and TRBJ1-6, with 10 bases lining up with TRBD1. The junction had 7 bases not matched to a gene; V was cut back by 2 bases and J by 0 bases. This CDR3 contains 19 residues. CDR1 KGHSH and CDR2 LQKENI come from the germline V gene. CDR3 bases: TGTGCCAGCTCACCAGCGACAGGGGGCTTGAGCTCCTATAATTCACCCCTCCACTTT. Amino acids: CASSPATGGLSSYNSPLHF.

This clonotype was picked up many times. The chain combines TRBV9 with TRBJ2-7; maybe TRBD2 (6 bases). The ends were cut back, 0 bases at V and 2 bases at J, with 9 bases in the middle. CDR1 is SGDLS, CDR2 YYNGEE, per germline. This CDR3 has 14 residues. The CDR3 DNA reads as TGTGCCAGCAGCGTAGCTCCGGGGGCCTACGAGCAGTACTTC. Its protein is CASSVAPGAYEQYF.

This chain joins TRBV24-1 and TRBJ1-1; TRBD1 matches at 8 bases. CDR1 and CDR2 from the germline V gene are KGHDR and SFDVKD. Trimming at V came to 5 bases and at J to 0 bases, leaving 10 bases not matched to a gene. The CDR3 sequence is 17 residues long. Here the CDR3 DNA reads TGTGCCACCAGTGGGGCGGGGACAGGCCTACTGAACACTGAAGCTTTCTTT. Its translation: CATSGAGTGLLNTEAFF.

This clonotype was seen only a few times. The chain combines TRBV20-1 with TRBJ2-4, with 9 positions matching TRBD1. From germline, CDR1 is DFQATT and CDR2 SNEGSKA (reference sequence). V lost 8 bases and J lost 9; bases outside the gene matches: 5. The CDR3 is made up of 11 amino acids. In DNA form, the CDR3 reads TGCAGTTCCGGGACAGGGATCATTCAGTACTTC. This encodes CSSGTGIIQYF.

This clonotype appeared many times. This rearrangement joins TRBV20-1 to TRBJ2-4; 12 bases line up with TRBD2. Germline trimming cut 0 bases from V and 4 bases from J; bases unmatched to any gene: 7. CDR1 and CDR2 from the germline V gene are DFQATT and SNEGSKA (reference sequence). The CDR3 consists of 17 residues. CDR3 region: CSARDEVLAGGKNIQYF. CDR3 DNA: TGCAGTGCTAGAGATGAGGTTCTAGCGGGAGGGAAAAACATTCAGTACTTC.

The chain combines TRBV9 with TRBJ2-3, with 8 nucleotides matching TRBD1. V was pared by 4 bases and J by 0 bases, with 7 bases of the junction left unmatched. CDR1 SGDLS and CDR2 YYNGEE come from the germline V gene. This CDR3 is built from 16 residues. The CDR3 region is CASSPGQAPSTDTQYF. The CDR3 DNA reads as TGTGCCAGCAGCCCGGGACAGGCTCCCAGCACAGATACGCAGTATTTT.

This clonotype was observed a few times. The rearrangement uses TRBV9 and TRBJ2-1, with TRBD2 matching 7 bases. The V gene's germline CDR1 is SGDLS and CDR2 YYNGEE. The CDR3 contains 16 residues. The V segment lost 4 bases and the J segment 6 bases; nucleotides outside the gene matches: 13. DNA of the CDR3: TGTGCCAGCAGCCCAGACTGGGGGGGGTTTTCCAATGAGCAGTTCTTC. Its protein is CASSPDWGGFSNEQFF.